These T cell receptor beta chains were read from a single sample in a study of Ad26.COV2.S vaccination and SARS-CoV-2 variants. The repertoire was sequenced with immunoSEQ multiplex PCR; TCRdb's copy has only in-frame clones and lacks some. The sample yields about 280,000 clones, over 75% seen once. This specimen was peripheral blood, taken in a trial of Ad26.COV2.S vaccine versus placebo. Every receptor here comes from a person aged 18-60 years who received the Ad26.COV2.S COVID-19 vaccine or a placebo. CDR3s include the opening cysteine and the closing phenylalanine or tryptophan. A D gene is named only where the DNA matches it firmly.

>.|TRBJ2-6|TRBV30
CAWSPTENSGANVLTF
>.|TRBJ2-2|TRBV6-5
CASRSGANTGELFF
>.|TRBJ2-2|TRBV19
CASRRLGAPNTGELFF
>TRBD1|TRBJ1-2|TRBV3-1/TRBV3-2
CASSPTGQYYGYTF
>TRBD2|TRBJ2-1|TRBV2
CASSPRLAEKREQFF
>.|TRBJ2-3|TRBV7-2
CASRRMVGSDRPDTQYF
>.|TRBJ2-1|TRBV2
CASQEESSYNEQFF
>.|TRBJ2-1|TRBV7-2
CASSPWTIHNEQFF
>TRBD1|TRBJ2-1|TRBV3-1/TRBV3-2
CASSHAGQGALDGNEQFF
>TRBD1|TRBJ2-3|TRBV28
CASNSPGQGPDTQYF
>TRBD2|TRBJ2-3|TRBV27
CASSSRTSFGTRRTDTQYF
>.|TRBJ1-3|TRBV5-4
CASSSIEIGGTIYF
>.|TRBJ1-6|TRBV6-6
CASSYLLDRRNSPLHF
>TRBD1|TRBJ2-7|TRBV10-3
CATRTTGGLTYEQYF
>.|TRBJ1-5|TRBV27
CASSFRGDTSNQPQHF
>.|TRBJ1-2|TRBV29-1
CSVDEGRPFLGYTF
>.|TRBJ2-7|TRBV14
CASSLSYEQYF
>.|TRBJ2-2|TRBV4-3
CASSQEGDGLPNTGELFF
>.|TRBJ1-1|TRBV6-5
CASIRRGRAEAFF
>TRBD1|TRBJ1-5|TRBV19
CASTRDRGNQPQHF
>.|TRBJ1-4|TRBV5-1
CASSLDREGEKLFF
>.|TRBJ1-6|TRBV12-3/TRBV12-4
CASSLWVSPLHF
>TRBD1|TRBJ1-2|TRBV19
CASSLIQGANSNYGYTF
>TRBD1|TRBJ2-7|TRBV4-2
CASSQAPLSRDRYEQYF
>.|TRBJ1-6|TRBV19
CASSPRGTINSPLHF
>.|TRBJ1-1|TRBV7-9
CASSSIRTDQNTEAFF
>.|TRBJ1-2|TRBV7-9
CASSLGRGYYYGGYTF
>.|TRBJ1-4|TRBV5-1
CASSLGQTNNEKLFF
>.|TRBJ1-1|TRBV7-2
CASRPSLGTEAFF
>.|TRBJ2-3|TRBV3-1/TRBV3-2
CASSQAVGGAPDTQYF
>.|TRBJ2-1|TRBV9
CASSDGGVLGEQFF
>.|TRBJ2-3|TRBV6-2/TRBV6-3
CASSYSSDINTQYF
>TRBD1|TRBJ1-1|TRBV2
CASRERTGPEAFF
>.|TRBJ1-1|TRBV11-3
CASSDGIEAFF
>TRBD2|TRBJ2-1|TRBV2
CASRGGSSGRSNEQFF